The 8 T cell receptor beta chains given below trace back to one sample, sequenced in a study of PD-L1 blockade in urothelial cancer. Method: immunoSEQ multiplex PCR; TCRdb's copy keeps in-frame clones and lacks some. In the table there are about 130,000 clones, about 82% of which are singletons. Indicated time point: peripheral blood 6 weeks after treatment start. Sequencing was performed on PBMCs, taken around atezolizumab (anti-PD-L1) treatment. The source of these receptors is a man over 45 with urothelial cancer.

The chain joins TRBV5-1 to TRBJ2-7; TRBD2 aligns across 7 bases. V lost 0 bases to trimming and J lost 5 bases; unmatched junction nucleotides: 5. Germline loops: CDR1 SGHRS, CDR2 YFSETQ. CDR3 size: 14 residues. The CDR3 sequence is CASSLGGSVHEQYF. CDR3 nucleotide sequence: TGCGCCAGCAGCTTGGGCGGGAGCGTCCACGAGCAGTACTTC.

The gene calls are TRBV28 and TRBJ2-2, with D possibly being TRBD1 (5 bases). This CDR3 spans 14 amino acids. V lost 6 bases and J 4 bases, leaving 12 bases between the germline ends. From germline, CDR1 is MDHEN and CDR2 SYDVKM. The CDR3 DNA is TGTGCCAGCAGACGGACATTACGCACCGGGGAGCTGTTTTTT. This gives the protein CASRRTLRTGELFF.

V and J are TRBV28 and TRBJ1-1; D gene uncertain. There are 17 residues in the CDR3. Per the germline V gene, CDR1 is MDHEN and CDR2 is SYDVKM. V lost 4 bases and J 0 bases, leaving 18 bases between the germline ends. The CDR3 loop reads CASSSAGYSYLNTEAFF. CDR3 bases: TGTGCCAGCAGTTCGGCGGGGTATAGCTACTTGAACACTGAAGCTTTCTTT.

J is TRBJ2-4 and V is TRBV29-1; maybe TRBD1 (5 bases). CDR1 SQVTM and CDR2 ANQGSEA come from the germline V gene. Trimming removed 6 bases at V and 0 bases at J, with 6 bases between. This CDR3 has 12 residues. DNA for the CDR3: TGCAGCGTCAGGGAAGCCAAAAACATTCAGTACTTC. Translation: CSVREAKNIQYF.

The chain has TRBV27 and TRBJ1-2; unclear D gene. The CDR3 consists of 14 residues. Germline values: CDR1 MNHEY, CDR2 SMNVEV (reference sequence). Trimming took off 3 bases at V and 1 base at J, with 9 bases between the two ends. The CDR3 protein is CASSFSGGNYGYTF. The CDR3 DNA reads as TGTGCCAGCAGTTTTTCAGGAGGTAACTATGGCTACACCTTC.

V is TRBV25-1 and J is TRBJ2-7; D perhaps matches TRBD1 (5 bases). V dropped 4 bases and J dropped 4 bases, with 14 bases sitting between them. The CDR3 spans 14 residues. Germline CDR1 is MGHDK and CDR2 is SYGVNS. The CDR3 loop reads CASSGGRGGYEQYF. DNA for the CDR3: TGTGCCAGCAGTGGGGGTAGGGGCGGTTACGAGCAGTACTTC.

J is TRBJ2-1 and V is TRBV5-1; the D gene is possibly TRBD2 (7 bases). Trimming left V 1 base short and J 5 bases short, with 19 bases between. Germline loops: CDR1 SGHRS, CDR2 YFSETQ. The CDR3 totals 17 residues. The CDR3 region has the DNA TGCGCCAGCAGCTTGAGTCAAGGGGGGACTATACACAATGAGCAGTTCTTC. It specifies CASSLSQGGTIHNEQFF.

J is TRBJ1-3 and V is TRBV7-9; possible D gene TRBD1, 6 bases. Trimming took off 5 bases at V and 0 bases at J, with 14 bases between the two ends. CDR1 SEHNR and CDR2 FQNEAQ come from the germline V gene (reference sequence). The CDR3 sequence is 16 residues long. The CDR3 spells CASSGPGTNSGNTIYF. DNA for the CDR3: TGTGCCAGCAGCGGACCCGGGACAAACTCTGGAAACACCATATATTTT. Full variable domain (outside the CDR3, taken from reference TRBV7-9 and TRBJ1-3): DTGVSQNPRHKITKRGQNVTFRCDPISEHNRLYWYRQTLGQGPEFLTYFQNEAQLEKSRLLSDRFSAERPKGSFSTLEIQRTEQGDSAMYLCASSGPGTNSGNTIYFGEGSWLTVV.